The rows below give T cell receptor beta chains drawn from one sample of a study of blood T cell repertoires in COVID-19. Sequencing was performed with immunoSEQ multiplex PCR; in TCRdb, only in-frame clones are kept and a portion is missing. The table records about 360,000 clones, about 88% of them present only once. The sequenced sample consisted of peripheral blood. These receptors all come from a woman aged 60-75 years with COVID-19, enrolled during active disease. The CDR3 runs from the conserved cysteine through the conserved F or W. Not all rows give a size; the values are once, few, many and, for expanded clones, a class.

V	size	CDR3
TRBV5-1	-	CASSHRFPTDTQYF
TRBV15	-	CATSRDMGQGGQPQHF
TRBV27	once	CASSSSDSPYYNYGYTF
TRBV6-5	-	CASSWTGTGVEKLFF
TRBV18	-	CASSPQGTGGVYEQYF
TRBV14	once	CASSHALSYEQYF
TRBV6-5	-	CASSYSRGDYGYTF
TRBV7-9	-	CASSLRGGDNSPLHF
TRBV24-1	few	CATSGGPAQPQHF
TRBV5-4	-	CASSPDRADIQYF
TRBV20-1	-	CSVAPRVTQYF
TRBV15	once	CATSRLRTVQETQYF
TRBV7-9	few	CASSLIRGQGYTF
TRBV6-6	many	CASDAGGMRAKTEAFF
TRBV24-1	-	CATSNLRQGAHEKLFF
TRBV19	-	CASSISRGPYGYTF
TRBV7-2	-	CASSLVPGTEAFF
TRBV15	once	CATSRGSGGASDTQYF
TRBV6-2/TRBV6-3	-	CASSYPGSDTEAFF
TRBV5-1	-	CASRPEPGQGYEQYF
TRBV19	-	CASSIFFHGTVATNEKLFF
TRBV9	-	CASSVVSGGPNTEAFF
TRBV29-1	-	CSVGLSYNEQFF
TRBV12-3/TRBV12-4	-	CASSRGRTEAFF
TRBV6-1	-	CASSAAGTGLPGELFF
TRBV2	-	CASSYQEVSTDTQYF
TRBV5-1	-	CASSSTGGAANYGYTF
TRBV6-4	-	CASRRTGEGNYGYTF
TRBV3-1/TRBV3-2	once	CASSQERAAPAEAFF
TRBV3-1/TRBV3-2	-	CASSQWEGISGNTIYF
TRBV7-3	-	CASSLGGTSTDTQYF
TRBV5-4	-	CASSSPGQLNTEAFF
TRBV27	-	CASHSGVTDTQYF
TRBV7-8	-	CASSRRDAGARGYTF
TRBV27	-	CASSFLAGGGQETQYF
TRBV15	-	CATSRAAGTRGGELFF
TRBV12-5	-	CASVFSTGTGLTGELFF
TRBV30	-	CAWSWGVYEKLFF
TRBV11-3	-	CASSWTVNTEAFF
TRBV5-1	-	CASSRLTGFADEQYF
TRBV28	once	CASSSYNEQFF
TRBV18	-	CASSPGVGSNTEAFF
TRBV4-2	-	CASSQEGTPNYGYTF
TRBV15	-	CATSRDKPLYRAEDQPQHF
TRBV3-1/TRBV3-2	-	CASSQGPPRYF
TRBV2	once	CASSERQGTYEQYF
TRBV2	-	CASKGTSGVDEQFF
TRBV4-1	-	CASSQLNRETEAFF
TRBV5-1	-	CATSRSGTDTQYF
TRBV2	-	CASKLGLDSNQPQHF
TRBV19	-	CASSTNGDEQFF
TRBV5-4	-	CASSPRGTGTGEYEQYF
TRBV5-1	-	CASSPTRLSGSGNTIYF
TRBV7-9	-	CASSLFRGYPPQYQETQYF
TRBV29-1	-	CSADLGGSYEQYF